This TCR beta chain is from a study of T cells after yellow fever vaccination. TCRdb re-analysed the 5' RACE reads in MiXCR, keeping a single row per CDR3 protein. The sample holds some 420,000 distinct CDR3 sequences, 18% seen once. The V end was cut by 6 bases, the J end by 4 bases, with 12 bases between. The CDR3 covers 13 residues. Germline values: CDR1 MNHEY, CDR2 SMNVEV (reference sequence). This TCR derives from a man younger than 30 who received the YFV17D yellow fever vaccine. Sequencing used PBMCs, obtained before the yellow fever booster vaccination. The chain couples TRBV27 to TRBJ1-2; D gene unclear. This CDR3 is CASSKPPGYGYTF. DNA of the CDR3: TGTGCCAGCAGCAAACCGCCGGGCTATGGCTACACCTTC.